The TCR beta chain under discussion was sequenced for a study of T cells in Graves' hyperthyroidism and ophthalmopathy. Enrolled ophthalmopathy patients presented with a Clinical Activity Score of at least 3, a NOSPECS grade of at least 4, and disease duration under 3 months. On the basis of clinical symptoms, serum thyroxine and TRAb, thyroid ultrasound and orbital computed tomography, diagnoses were made. Researchers amplified the TCR beta CDR3 regions from RNA transcripts. HTBI primers were the set used in a first-round RT-PCR of the TCR CDR3. A single record per CDR3 protein comes from TCRdb applying MiXCR to the multiplex PCR reads. The table includes 500,000 or so distinct CDR3 sequences, roughly 15% detected once. This clonotype was seen ten or more times. The antigen is unknown. Study outcomes and limitations: In validation, the model predicted ophthalmopathy. These predictions came a median roughly 6.5 months before onset.

CDR3 length: 14 residues. Germline V gene sequence: CDR1 MNHNS, CDR2 SASEGT. Trimming shortened V by 5 bases and J by 5 bases, and 13 bases separated the two germline ends. This TCR was recovered from a woman aged 18-30 years with Graves' ophthalmopathy. The rearrangement links TRBV6-1 to TRBJ1-5, with a possible D match to TRBD1 (5 bases). Sequencing was performed on blood. In nucleotides, the CDR3 is TGTGCCAGCAGTTACGGGGAAGGGGATCAGCCCCAGCATTTT. Its protein product is CASSYGEGDQPQHF.